Listed below are T cell receptor beta chains from one sample, sequenced in a study of T cell responses to AZD1222 COVID-19 vaccine. Libraries were prepared by immunoSEQ multiplex PCR; TCRdb keeps only in-frame clonotypes and omits some of them. The sample lists roughly 150,000 clones; 88% were seen once. Sequenced material: peripheral blood, taken 28 days after the second AZD1222 dose. These receptor sequences come from an adult who received the AZD1222 COVID-19 vaccine. Both conserved end residues are part of each CDR3. A D gene is named only where the DNA matches it firmly. Only some rows state a clone size, as once, few, many or a class for expanded clones.

d_call	clone_size	v_call	j_call	cdr3_nt	cdr3_aa
NA	once	TRBV2	TRBJ2-7	TGTGCCAGCAGTGGGAGTTACACCCTTCCCGAGCAGTACTTC	CASSGSYTLPEQYF
NA	NA	TRBV3-1/TRBV3-2	TRBJ2-5	TGTGCCAGCAGCCCCGGGACTCTTAGGGAGACCCAGTACTTC	CASSPGTLRETQYF
NA	NA	TRBV7-9	TRBJ1-1	TGTGCCAGCAGCTGGCCCCCCCGGGGCGTGGAAACTGAAGCTTTCTTT	CASSWPPRGVETEAFF
NA	NA	TRBV30	TRBJ1-1	TGTGCCTGGAGTTACGGGAACACTGAAGCTTTCTTT	CAWSYGNTEAFF
NA	NA	TRBV27	TRBJ1-1	TGTGCCAGCAGGAGACCGCCAGGGGTAGACACTGAAGCTTTCTTT	CASRRPPGVDTEAFF
NA	NA	TRBV7-9	TRBJ1-5	TGTGCCAGCAGCAACACAGATCAGCCCCAGCATTTT	CASSNTDQPQHF
NA	NA	TRBV7-8	TRBJ2-1	TGTGCCAGCAGCGCCAACACCGAGCAGTTCTTC	CASSANTEQFF
NA	NA	TRBV6-5	TRBJ1-1	TGTGCCAGCACCCCTACCGCAGGCGTAGCTTTCTTT	CASTPTAGVAFF
NA	NA	TRBV19	TRBJ1-1	TGTGCCAGTAGTCATGGGGGGGTTGGCACTGAAGCTTTCTTT	CASSHGGVGTEAFF
TRBD1	NA	TRBV5-1	TRBJ2-3	TGCGCCAGCAGCCGAGCCGGGACAGGGGGCACAGATACGCAGTATTTT	CASSRAGTGGTDTQYF
TRBD2	NA	TRBV5-1	TRBJ2-5	TGCGCCAGCAGCGTGAGCGGGGGAGGGTTAGAGACCCAGTACTTC	CASSVSGGGLETQYF
TRBD2	NA	TRBV3-1/TRBV3-2	TRBJ2-7	TGTGCCAGCAGCCAAGAAGCGGGGGGATCCTACGAGCAGTACTTC	CASSQEAGGSYEQYF
NA	NA	TRBV7-8	TRBJ2-2	TGTGCCAGCAGCTTATGGGGCAGGGGTGGTACCGGGGAGCTGTTTTTT	CASSLWGRGGTGELFF
NA	NA	TRBV7-8	TRBJ1-3	TGTGCCAGCAGCTTATTCGAGGGGTTGCGCGGAAACACCATATATTTT	CASSLFEGLRGNTIYF
NA	NA	TRBV12-3/TRBV12-4	TRBJ1-1	TGTGCCAGCAGTTTGTGGAACACTGAAGCTTTCTTT	CASSLWNTEAFF
NA	once	TRBV24-1	TRBJ1-5	TGTGCCACCAGTGATCTCGGAGATCAGCCCCAGCATTTT	CATSDLGDQPQHF
NA	NA	TRBV19	TRBJ1-4	TGTGCCAGTCGGACCCTGCGCCCGCTCACTAATGAAAAACTGTTTTTT	CASRTLRPLTNEKLFF
NA	NA	TRBV5-5	TRBJ1-3	TGTGCCAGCAGCCGGCTGGGGGGAAACACCATATATTTT	CASSRLGGNTIYF
NA	NA	TRBV19	TRBJ2-5	TGTGCCAGTAGTAAGAGGATCGAAGAGACCCAGTACTTC	CASSKRIEETQYF
NA	few	TRBV30	TRBJ1-6	TGTGCCTGGGTGCCCAGAGGAAGGGGATATAATTCACCCCTCCACTTT	CAWVPRGRGYNSPLHF
NA	NA	TRBV30	TRBJ1-5	TGTGCCTGGGCACAGCCCAATCAGCCCCAGCATTTT	CAWAQPNQPQHF
NA	NA	TRBV7-9	TRBJ2-7	TGTGCCAGCAGCTACCTACACTACGAGCAGTACTTC	CASSYLHYEQYF
TRBD2	NA	TRBV27	TRBJ2-7	TGTGCCAGCAGTTTATATAGCGGGAGGGCTTTTGGCGAGCAGTACTTC	CASSLYSGRAFGEQYF
TRBD2	NA	TRBV19	TRBJ2-3	TGTGCCAGTAGTTCAGCCCCGGGAGGAGATACGCAGTATTTT	CASSSAPGGDTQYF
NA	NA	TRBV12-3/TRBV12-4	TRBJ1-4	TGTGCCAGCAGTCCCGCAACTAATGAAAAACTGTTTTTT	CASSPATNEKLFF
NA	NA	TRBV18	TRBJ1-6	TGTGCCAGCTCACCATCGACAGAGCCCAATTCACCCCTCCACTTT	CASSPSTEPNSPLHF
NA	NA	TRBV28	TRBJ2-7	TGTGCCAGCAGTACGCCGGGACAAGGCTACGAGCAGTACTTC	CASSTPGQGYEQYF
NA	NA	TRBV28	TRBJ1-5	TGTGCCAGCAGTCCCAATACCAAGGGTCCCCAGCCCCAGCATTTT	CASSPNTKGPQPQHF
TRBD1	NA	TRBV28	TRBJ1-1	TGTGCCAGCGGGACAGGGGGCACTGAAGCTTTCTTT	CASGTGGTEAFF
NA	NA	TRBV18	TRBJ1-1	TGTGCCAGCTCACCCATTGAAACGGGCACTGAAGCTTTCTTT	CASSPIETGTEAFF
NA	NA	TRBV7-2	TRBJ1-5	TGTGCCAGCAGTCTCCGGGGGCAATCCAATCAGCCCCAGCATTTT	CASSLRGQSNQPQHF
NA	NA	TRBV28	TRBJ2-7	TGTGCCAGCAGTTCCCCGGAGGGCTCCTACGAGCAGTACTTC	CASSSPEGSYEQYF
NA	NA	TRBV15	TRBJ2-3	TGTGCCACCAGCAGAGTGGGGCCAGATACGCAGTATTTT	CATSRVGPDTQYF
TRBD2	NA	TRBV18	TRBJ2-7	TGTGCCAGCTCACCAGGGACTAGCGCGAGGTACGAGCAGTACTTC	CASSPGTSARYEQYF
NA	few	TRBV4-3	TRBJ2-2	TGCGCCAGCAGCCAACGGTCCGGACTTACCGGGGAGCTGTTTTTT	CASSQRSGLTGELFF
NA	NA	TRBV30	TRBJ1-1	TGTGCCGCGCACAGACTAATCATGAACACTGAAGCTTTCTTT	CAAHRLIMNTEAFF
NA	NA	TRBV5-6	TRBJ1-5	TGTGCCAGCAGCCCGGGACGCAATCAGCCCCAGCATTTT	CASSPGRNQPQHF
NA	NA	TRBV10-3	TRBJ1-5	TGTGCCATCAGTGCCCCGGGACCACCGGATCAGCCCCAGCATTTT	CAISAPGPPDQPQHF
TRBD1	NA	TRBV5-4	TRBJ2-3	TGTGCCAGCAGCCCTCAGGACAGGGGGTGGAATACGCAGTATTTT	CASSPQDRGWNTQYF
NA	NA	TRBV12-3/TRBV12-4	TRBJ1-1	TGTGCCAGCCGGACGACTACGAACACTGAAGCTTTCTTT	CASRTTTNTEAFF
NA	NA	TRBV2	TRBJ1-3	TGTGCCAGCAGACCCGAACCGACAGTACTCCCGTATTTT	CASRPEPTVLPYF